This T cell receptor (beta chain) was sequenced during a study of T cell repertoires in cytomegalovirus infection. On the study more broadly: CMV infection plus the matching HLA type was flagged by public TCR beta signatures.

This clonotype has a count of ten or more. The antigen is not known. TCRdb itself ran the reads through MiXCR, one entry per CDR3 protein. The data show 110,000 or so distinct CDR3 sequences, roughly 31% seen once. The ends lost 5 bases at V and 6 bases at J; junction bases unmatched: 16. This CDR3 spans 17 amino acids. The germline gives CDR1 SGHVS, CDR2 FQNEAQ. Notes on the study in general: HLA-C-restricted CMV-specific TCR beta clonotypes were dominant in the ex vivo response.

The source material was CD8+ T cells from cultured PBMCs, sampled from culture after CMV antigen stimulation. The rearrangement uses TRBV7-8 and TRBJ2-1, with 7 positions matching TRBD2. The clonotype originates from a human donor in good health (CMV status not recorded). Some clones in this sample may be carry-over from other donors' samples. The CDR3 coding sequence is TGTGCCAGCAGCCGAGGTCGGGTAGCGGGCCTCCTCAATGAGCAGTTCTTC. Residues: CASSRGRVAGLLNEQFF.